This TCR beta chain was retrieved from a study of blood T cells in healthy people across ages. Using a J-beta primer mix together with a sample-barcoded 5' primer, a second PCR was run for about 7 to 12 cycles. TCRdb re-called the 5' RACE reads with MiXCR, one entry per CDR3 protein. The data contain around 2 million distinct CDR3 sequences, about two fifths of them seen just once; the ten biggest clones take up roughly 24%. Study-wide results and caveats: Versus aged donors, long-lived donors had higher diversity and more naive CD4+ cells.

Notes on this clonotype: The target antigen is unknown.

Between the trimmed V and J ends, which lost 5 bases and 1 base, there was a span of 15 bases. The CDR3 spans 15 residues. CDR1 is DFQATT and CDR2 is SNEGSKA in the germline V gene (reference sequence). This clonotype was sampled from a human donor in good health. The chain carries TRBV20-1 and TRBJ1-5; D remains unclear. The specimen sequenced was blood. The CDR3 coding sequence is TGCAGTGCTTTGAAGACACGGGGAAGCAATCAGCCCCAGCATTTT. This codes for CSALKTRGSNQPQHF.